This paragraph covers one TCR beta chain sequence. Antigen: not known. The data were obtained in a study of OX40 agonist ivuxolimab in advanced cancers. Study information: Partial responses occurred in three patients (one hepatocellular carcinoma, two cutaneous melanoma). Study observations and caveats: Patients who responded partially at 0.1-3.0 mg/kg showed clonal expansion ranking among the lowest. In the 0.1 to 3.0 mg/kg range, CD4+ and CD8+ blood T cells had expanded clonally by week 6.

Germline V gene lookup returns CDR1 LGHNA and CDR2 YNFKEQ. This CDR3 has 13 amino acids. V was shortened by 5 bases and J by 5 bases, with 9 bases between the two germline ends. Sequenced by immunoSEQ multiplex PCR; TCRdb stores in-frame clones only, minus some. This table holds about 62,000 clones, around 90% found once. The sequenced sample was CD4+ or CD8+ T cells sorted from blood, obtained in a trial of the OX40 agonist ivuxolimab. The V call is TRBV4-2, the J call TRBJ2-2, with a possible D match to TRBD1 (7 bases). This TCR was recovered from an adult with an advanced solid tumor such as melanoma, head and neck, liver or kidney cancer. CDR3 sequence (DNA): TGTGCCAGCAGCTCAGGGGGGACCGGGGAGCTGTTTTTT. It specifies CASSSGGTGELFF.